This is a list of T cell receptor beta chains from one sample in a study of blood T cells in healthy people across ages. Via MiXCR, TCRdb re-called the 5' RACE reads, giving one row per CDR3 protein. The table lists about 1.5 million distinct CDR3 sequences, under 55% of them singletons. The source material was blood. The receptors here all came from a woman aged 18-29 years in good health. The CDR3 runs from the conserved cysteine through the conserved F or W. D genes are given only for firm matches. Clone size is not always given. Where it is, it says once, few, many or a class for expanded clones.

CDR3aa	CDR3nt	d_gene	v_gene	j_gene	abundance
CASSRAAQSYEQFF	TGTGCCAGCAGCCGAGCTGCTCAGAGCTATGAGCAGTTCTTC	.	TRBV6-6	TRBJ2-1	few
CAWSVGWLNEQFF	TGTGCCTGGAGTGTAGGATGGTTGAATGAGCAGTTCTTC	.	TRBV30	TRBJ2-1	few
CASSRQVRETQYF	TGCGCCAGCAGCCGACAGGTCCGAGAGACCCAGTACTTC	.	TRBV4-3	TRBJ2-5	many
CASRFGTGNTGELFF	TGTGCCAGCAGATTTGGGACAGGGAACACCGGGGAGCTGTTTTTT	TRBD1	TRBV7-2	TRBJ2-2	few
CASTSSGPLGQFF	TGTGCCAGCACCTCGAGCGGCCCCCTCGGGCAGTTCTTC	.	TRBV7-2	TRBJ2-1	.
CASSLAEGNTEAFF	TGCGCCAGCAGCTTGGCCGAAGGGAACACTGAAGCTTTCTTT	.	TRBV7-8	TRBJ1-1	few
CASNSRVQETQYF	TGTGCCAGCAACTCTAGAGTACAAGAGACCCAGTACTTC	.	TRBV3-1	TRBJ2-5	few
CSALQVPGYTF	TGCAGTGCTTTGCAGGTTCCTGGCTACACCTTC	.	TRBV20-1	TRBJ1-2	.
CSASSGGASYNEQFF	TGCAGTGCTAGCAGCGGGGGGGCGTCTTACAATGAGCAGTTCTTC	TRBD2	TRBV20-1	TRBJ2-1	.
CASSPTSGRATDTQYF	TGTGCCAGCAGTCCGACTAGCGGGAGGGCCACAGATACGCAGTATTTT	TRBD2	TRBV27	TRBJ2-3	.
CASSLSGHTNEQFF	TGTGCCAGCTCACTTTCGGGACACACCAATGAGCAGTTCTTC	.	TRBV18	TRBJ2-1	.
CASSLDQQPQHF	TGTGCCAGCAGCTTGGATCAGCAGCCCCAGCATTTT	.	TRBV7-9	TRBJ1-5	few
CASSFTSDTYEQYF	TGTGCCAGCAGTTTCACTAGCGACACCTACGAGCAGTACTTC	TRBD2	TRBV27	TRBJ2-7	few
CASSVLGYYEQYF	TGTGCCAGCAGTGTACTGGGTTACTACGAGCAGTACTTC	.	TRBV2	TRBJ2-7	few
CAISELGLGYNEQYF	TGTGCCATCAGTGAGTTGGGACTGGGGTACAATGAGCAGTACTTC	.	TRBV10-3	TRBJ2-7	many
CASSPERGLAGVQYF	TGTGCCAGCAGCCCTGAGAGGGGACTAGCGGGCGTTCAGTACTTC	TRBD2	TRBV9	TRBJ2-5	few
CASSKGTGIGEQYF	TGTGCCAGCAGTAAAGGGACAGGGATAGGCGAGCAGTACTTC	TRBD1	TRBV7-2	TRBJ2-7	.
CASSLGTAITEAFF	TGTGCCAGCAGCTTAGGAACAGCAATCACTGAAGCTTTCTTT	.	TRBV7-2	TRBJ1-1	.
CASSQDWTAGGGGNEQFF	TGTGCCAGCAGCCAAGATTGGACAGCGGGGGGTGGGGGGAATGAGCAGTTCTTC	TRBD2	TRBV4-2	TRBJ2-1	.
CASSYTGLAGGLVIGTDTQYF	TGTGCCAGCAGTTACACGGGACTAGCGGGAGGCCTTGTTATTGGGACAGATACGCAGTATTTT	TRBD2	TRBV6-2/TRBV6-3	TRBJ2-3	.
CSTRADYNEQFF	TGCAGCACTCGAGCGGACTACAATGAGCAGTTCTTC	.	TRBV20-1	TRBJ2-1	few
CASSQVGDRYGYTF	TGTGCCAGCAGCCAAGTGGGGGATCGGTATGGCTACACCTTC	.	TRBV3-1	TRBJ1-2	.
CASSADASTEAFF	TGTGCCAGCAGTGCGGACGCTTCAACTGAAGCTTTCTTT	.	TRBV6-1	TRBJ1-1	.
CSGRARDYNEQFF	TGCAGCGGGCGGGCGCGAGACTACAATGAGCAGTTCTTC	.	TRBV29-1	TRBJ2-1	once
CASHLWGDSNTGELFF	TGTGCCAGCCATTTGTGGGGTGACAGCAACACCGGGGAGCTGTTTTTT	.	TRBV7-8	TRBJ2-2	.
CASTTGTIQETQYF	TGTGCCAGCACAACCGGGACTATCCAAGAGACCCAGTACTTC	TRBD2	TRBV28	TRBJ2-5	few
CASSHRDSGNTIYF	TGTGCCAGCAGCCATCGTGACTCTGGAAACACCATATATTTT	.	TRBV4-2	TRBJ1-3	few
CASRERGHNNEQYF	TGCGCCAGCAGGGAGAGGGGGCATAACAATGAGCAGTACTTC	TRBD1	TRBV5-1	TRBJ2-7	.
CATSDLSEEGYTF	TGTGCCACCAGTGATCTTTCTGAGGAGGGCTACACCTTC	.	TRBV24-1	TRBJ1-2	few
CASSLGGAVTF	TGTGCCAGCAGTTTAGGGGGGGCCGTCACCTTC	.	TRBV12-3/TRBV12-4	TRBJ1-2	.
CASSQVSDGGELFF	TGCGCCAGCAGCCAAGTTTCCGATGGAGGGGAGCTGTTTTTT	.	TRBV4-1	TRBJ2-2	.
CASSPSDSYYGYTF	TGTGCCAGCAGCCCCTCGGACAGCTACTATGGCTACACCTTC	.	TRBV7-2	TRBJ1-2	.
CASSLGRKVAGGSYNEQFF	TGTGCCAGCAGCTTAGGGCGAAAGGTAGCGGGGGGATCCTACAATGAGCAGTTCTTC	TRBD2	TRBV7-2	TRBJ2-1	once
CASGPRRTEAFF	TGTGCCAGCGGCCCCCGGAGGACTGAAGCTTTCTTT	.	TRBV11-1	TRBJ1-1	few
CASRFGGGYNEQYF	TGTGCCAGTAGATTTGGAGGGGGTTACAATGAGCAGTACTTC	.	TRBV27	TRBJ2-7	few
CSAPTSGGNNEQFF	TGCAGTGCTCCTACTAGCGGGGGAAACAATGAGCAGTTCTTC	TRBD2	TRBV20-1	TRBJ2-1	many
CASTAWGGGTSYNEQFF	TGCGCCAGCACAGCTTGGGGCGGGGGGACCTCCTACAATGAGCAGTTCTTC	TRBD2	TRBV5-1	TRBJ2-1	few
CSARTGQIKQYF	TGCAGTGCTAGAACGGGACAGATTAAGCAGTACTTC	TRBD1	TRBV20-1	TRBJ2-7	few
CASGNYYGYTF	TGTGCCAGCGGAAATTACTATGGCTACACCTTC	.	TRBV2	TRBJ1-2	once
CASSLLVSRDYSYEQYF	TGTGCCAGCAGTTTATTAGTATCAAGGGACTACTCCTACGAGCAGTACTTC	TRBD2	TRBV28	TRBJ2-7	.
CASSLAGGPYNEQYF	TGTGCCAGCAGCTTAGCGGGGGGTCCTTACAATGAGCAGTACTTC	.	TRBV7-2	TRBJ2-5	many
CSVEGGSQPYEQYF	TGCAGCGTTGAAGGGGGGTCTCAACCCTACGAGCAGTACTTC	.	TRBV29-1	TRBJ2-7	few
CASSSNRGSYNEQYF	TGTGCCAGCAGTTCCAACAGGGGCTCCTACAATGAGCAGTACTTC	TRBD1	TRBV27	TRBJ2-7	.
CSARLKGMNTEAFF	TGCAGTGCTAGATTGAAGGGGATGAACACTGAAGCTTTCTTT	.	TRBV20-1	TRBJ1-1	.
CASSEQGRTNYEQYF	TGTGCCAGCAGTGAACAGGGCCGTACGAACTACGAGCAGTACTTC	.	TRBV6-1	TRBJ2-7	.
CAISRETYGYTF	TGTGCCATCAGCAGAGAGACCTATGGCTACACCTTC	.	TRBV10-3	TRBJ1-2	.